This T cell receptor beta chain was retrieved from a study of T cell responses to AZD1222 COVID-19 vaccine. Study-level findings and limits: Spike as a whole was targeted by vaccine-associated CD4 TCRs, dominant at 160-218 and 743-854.

CDR1 and CDR2 (germline): LNHDA, SQIVND (reference sequence). CDR3 length: 16 amino acids. V was shortened by 5 bases and J by 4 bases, with 17 bases between the two germline ends. The assay was immunoSEQ multiplex PCR, and TCRdb's table has in-frame clones only and misses some. The data hold about 100,000 clones, with around 87% observed a single time. About this clone itself: The antigen remains undetermined.

The source is an adult in good health. Source: peripheral blood, taken on day 0 of MenACWY control vaccination. This chain links TRBV19 with TRBJ1-4, with D unresolved. This chain's CDR3 is CASSSLGNALNEKLFF. CDR3 bases: TGTGCCAGTAGTTCCCTGGGAAACGCTCTTAATGAAAAACTGTTTTTT.